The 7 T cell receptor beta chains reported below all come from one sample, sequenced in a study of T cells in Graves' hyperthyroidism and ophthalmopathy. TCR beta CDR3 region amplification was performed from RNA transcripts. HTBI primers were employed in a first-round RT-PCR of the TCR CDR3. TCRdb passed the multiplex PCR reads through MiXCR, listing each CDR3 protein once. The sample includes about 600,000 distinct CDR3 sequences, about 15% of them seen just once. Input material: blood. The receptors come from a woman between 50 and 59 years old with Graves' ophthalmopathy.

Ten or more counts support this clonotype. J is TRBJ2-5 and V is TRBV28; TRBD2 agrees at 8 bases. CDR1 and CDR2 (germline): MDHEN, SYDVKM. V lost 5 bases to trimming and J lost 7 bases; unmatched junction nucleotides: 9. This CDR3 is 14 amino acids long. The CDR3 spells CASSLPSGRGTQYF. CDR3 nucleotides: TGTGCCAGCAGTCTACCCAGCGGGAGAGGGACCCAGTACTTC.

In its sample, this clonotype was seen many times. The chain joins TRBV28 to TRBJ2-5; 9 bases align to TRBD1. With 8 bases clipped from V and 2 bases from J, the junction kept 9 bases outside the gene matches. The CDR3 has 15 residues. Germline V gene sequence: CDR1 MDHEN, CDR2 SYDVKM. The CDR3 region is CASDSGQGVQETQYF. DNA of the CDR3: TGTGCCAGCGATTCGGGACAGGGAGTACAAGAGACCCAGTACTTC.

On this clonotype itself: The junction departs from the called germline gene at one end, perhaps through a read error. CDR3 protein: CATSGEEGRGRRGNTIYF. CDR3 nucleotides: TGTGCCACCAGCGGAGAAGAAGGCCGGGGTCGGAGAGGAAACACCATATATTTT. The V gene is TRBV15, the J gene TRBJ1-3; no reliable D call. The length of the CDR3 is 18 residues. CDR1 LNHNV and CDR2 YYDKDF come from the germline V gene (reference sequence).

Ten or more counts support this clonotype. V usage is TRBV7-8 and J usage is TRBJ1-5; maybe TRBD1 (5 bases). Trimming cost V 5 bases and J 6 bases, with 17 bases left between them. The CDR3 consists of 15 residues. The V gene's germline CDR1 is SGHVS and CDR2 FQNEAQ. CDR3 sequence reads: CASSPGPGRRQPQHF. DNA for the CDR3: TGTGCCAGCAGCCCCGGGCCAGGGCGTCGTCAGCCCCAGCATTTT. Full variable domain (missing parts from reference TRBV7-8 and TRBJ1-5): GAGVSQSPRYKVAKRGQDVALRCDPISGHVSLFWYQQALGQGPEFLTYFQNEAQLDKSGLPSDRFFAERPEGSVSTLKIQRTQQEDSAVYLCASSPGPGRRQPQHFGDGTRLSIL.

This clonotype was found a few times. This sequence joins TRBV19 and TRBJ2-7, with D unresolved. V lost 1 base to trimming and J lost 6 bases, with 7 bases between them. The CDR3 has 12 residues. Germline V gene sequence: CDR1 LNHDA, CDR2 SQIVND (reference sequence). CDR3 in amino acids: CASSIAATEQYF. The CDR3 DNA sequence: TGTGCCAGTAGTATAGCAGCGACCGAGCAGTACTTC.

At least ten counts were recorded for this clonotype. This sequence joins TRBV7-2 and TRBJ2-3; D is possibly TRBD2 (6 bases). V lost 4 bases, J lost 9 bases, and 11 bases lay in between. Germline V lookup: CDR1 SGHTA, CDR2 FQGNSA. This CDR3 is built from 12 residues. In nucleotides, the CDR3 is TGTGCCAGCAGCTCCCCTAGCGAAACGCAGTATTTT. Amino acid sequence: CASSSPSETQYF.

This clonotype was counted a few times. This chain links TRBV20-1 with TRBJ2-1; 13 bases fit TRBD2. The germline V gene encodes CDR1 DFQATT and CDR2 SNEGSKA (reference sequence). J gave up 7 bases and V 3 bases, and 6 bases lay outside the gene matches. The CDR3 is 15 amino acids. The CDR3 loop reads CSASPGTSGTNEQFF. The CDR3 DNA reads TGCAGTGCTAGCCCCGGGACTAGCGGGACAAATGAGCAGTTCTTC.